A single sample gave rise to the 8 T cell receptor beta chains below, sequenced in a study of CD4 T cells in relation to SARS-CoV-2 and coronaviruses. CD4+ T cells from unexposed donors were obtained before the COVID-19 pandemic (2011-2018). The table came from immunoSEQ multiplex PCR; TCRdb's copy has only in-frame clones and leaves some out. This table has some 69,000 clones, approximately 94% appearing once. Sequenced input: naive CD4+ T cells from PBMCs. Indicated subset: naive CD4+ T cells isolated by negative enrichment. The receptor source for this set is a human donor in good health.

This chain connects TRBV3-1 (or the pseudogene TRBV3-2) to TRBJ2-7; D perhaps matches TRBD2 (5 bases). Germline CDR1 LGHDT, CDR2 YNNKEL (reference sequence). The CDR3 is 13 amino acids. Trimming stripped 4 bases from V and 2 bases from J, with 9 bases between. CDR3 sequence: CASSPELAYEQYF. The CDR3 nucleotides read TGTGCCAGCAGCCCCGAACTAGCCTACGAGCAGTACTTC.

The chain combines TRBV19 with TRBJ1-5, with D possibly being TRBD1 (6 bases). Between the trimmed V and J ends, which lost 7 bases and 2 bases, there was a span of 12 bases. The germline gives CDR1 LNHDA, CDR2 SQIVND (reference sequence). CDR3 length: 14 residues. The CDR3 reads CASIHRAGNQPQHF. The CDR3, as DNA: TGTGCCAGTATCCACAGGGCGGGCAATCAGCCCCAGCATTTT.

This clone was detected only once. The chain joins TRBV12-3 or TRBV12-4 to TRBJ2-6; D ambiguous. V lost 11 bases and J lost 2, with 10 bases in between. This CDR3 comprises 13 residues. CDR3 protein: CAAGVPGANVLTF. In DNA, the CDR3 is TGTGCCGCTGGGGTCCCTGGGGCCAACGTCCTGACTTTC.

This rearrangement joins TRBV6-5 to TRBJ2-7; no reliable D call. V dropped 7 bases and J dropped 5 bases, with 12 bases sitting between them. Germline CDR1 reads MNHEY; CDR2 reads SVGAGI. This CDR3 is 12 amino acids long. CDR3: CASTGRFNEQYF. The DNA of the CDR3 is TGTGCCAGCACTGGCAGGTTTAACGAGCAGTACTTC.

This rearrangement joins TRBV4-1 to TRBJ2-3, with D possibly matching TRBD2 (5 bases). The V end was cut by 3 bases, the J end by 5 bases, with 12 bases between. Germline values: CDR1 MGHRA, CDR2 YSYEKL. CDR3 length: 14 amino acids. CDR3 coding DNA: TGCGCCAGCAGCCAGACGGGGAGATTAGATACGCAGTATTTT. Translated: CASSQTGRLDTQYF.

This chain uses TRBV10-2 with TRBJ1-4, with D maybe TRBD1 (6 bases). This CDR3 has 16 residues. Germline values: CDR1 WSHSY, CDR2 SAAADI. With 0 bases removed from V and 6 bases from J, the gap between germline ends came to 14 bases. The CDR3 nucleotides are TGCGCCAGCAGTGAGTCCTGGGCAGGGGTTGATGAAAAACTGTTTTTT. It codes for CASSESWAGVDEKLFF.

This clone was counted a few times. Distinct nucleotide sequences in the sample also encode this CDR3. CDR3 sequence (DNA): TGTGCCAGCAGTTTGGGGGGTCAGCCCCAGCATTTT. Amino acids: CASSLGGQPQHF. This chain connects TRBV12-3 or TRBV12-4 to TRBJ1-5; possibly TRBD1 for D (5 bases). Trimming took 3 bases from V and 6 from J, leaving 6 bases between them. CDR3 length equals 12 residues.

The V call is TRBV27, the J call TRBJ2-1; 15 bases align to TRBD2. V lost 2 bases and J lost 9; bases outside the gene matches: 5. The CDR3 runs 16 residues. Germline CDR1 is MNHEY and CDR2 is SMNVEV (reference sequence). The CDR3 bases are TGTGCCAGCAGTTTACGGACTAGCGGGAGGGTATCTGAGCAGTTCTTC. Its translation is CASSLRTSGRVSEQFF.